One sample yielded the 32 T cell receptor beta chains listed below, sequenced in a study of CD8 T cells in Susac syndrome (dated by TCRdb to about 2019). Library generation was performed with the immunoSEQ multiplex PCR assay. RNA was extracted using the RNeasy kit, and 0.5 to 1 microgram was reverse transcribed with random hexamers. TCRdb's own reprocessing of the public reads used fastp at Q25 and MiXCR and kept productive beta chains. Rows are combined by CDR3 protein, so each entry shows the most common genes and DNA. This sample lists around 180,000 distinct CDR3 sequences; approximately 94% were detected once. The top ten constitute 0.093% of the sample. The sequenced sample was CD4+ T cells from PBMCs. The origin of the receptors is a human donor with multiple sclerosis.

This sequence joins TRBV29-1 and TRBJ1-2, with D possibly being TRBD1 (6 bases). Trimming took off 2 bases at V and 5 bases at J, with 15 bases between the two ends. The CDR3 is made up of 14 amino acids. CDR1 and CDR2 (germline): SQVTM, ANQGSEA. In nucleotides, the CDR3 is TGCAGCGTTGAAAATAGGATGGGGGCTTATGGCTACACCTTC. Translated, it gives CSVENRMGAYGYTF.

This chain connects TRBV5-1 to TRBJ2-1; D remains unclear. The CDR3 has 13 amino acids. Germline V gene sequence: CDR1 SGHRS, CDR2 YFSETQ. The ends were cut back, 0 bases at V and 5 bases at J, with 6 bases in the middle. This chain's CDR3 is CASSLGLHNEQFF. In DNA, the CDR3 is TGCGCCAGCAGCTTGGGACTCCACAATGAGCAGTTCTTC. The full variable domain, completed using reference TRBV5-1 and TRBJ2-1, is KAGVTQTPRYLIKTRGQQVTLSCSPISGHRSVSWYQQTPGQGLQFLFEYFSETQRNKGNFPGRFSGRQFSNSRSEMNVSTLELGDSALYLCASSLGLHNEQFFGPGTRLTVL.

CDR3 DNA: TGTGCCAGCACCCCGGAACAGGGTCGCGGCAATTCACCCCTCCACTTT. Translation: CASTPEQGRGNSPLHF. The chain joins TRBV3-1 to TRBJ1-6; maybe TRBD1 (6 bases). CDR1 is LGHDT and CDR2 is YNNKEL in the germline V gene (reference sequence). The CDR3 contains 16 residues. V was cut by 7 bases and J by 7 bases, with 20 bases left in between.

This CDR3 reads CASRLIYNEQFF. In DNA form, the CDR3 reads TGCGCCAGCAGGCTGATTTACAATGAGCAGTTCTTC. The gene calls are TRBV5-1 and TRBJ2-1; D uncertain. CDR1 is SGHRS, CDR2 YFSETQ, per germline. Trimming took off 5 bases at V and 4 bases at J, with 7 bases between the two ends. This CDR3 is built from 12 residues.

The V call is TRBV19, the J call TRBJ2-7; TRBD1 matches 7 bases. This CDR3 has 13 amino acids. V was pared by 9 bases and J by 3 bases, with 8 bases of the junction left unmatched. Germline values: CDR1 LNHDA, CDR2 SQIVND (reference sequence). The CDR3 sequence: CASSDRAGYEQYF. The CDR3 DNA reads TGTGCCAGCAGTGACAGGGCAGGCTACGAGCAGTACTTC.

Here the CDR3 reads CASSNPGESVYGYTF. The CDR3 nucleotides are TGTGCCAGCAGTAATCCGGGGGAAAGTGTCTATGGCTACACCTTC. This chain uses TRBV28 with TRBJ1-2; the D gene is possibly TRBD1 (5 bases). Germline lookup yields CDR1 MDHEN and CDR2 SYDVKM. V shed 5 bases and J shed 4 bases, with 17 bases lying between them. This CDR3 comprises 15 residues.

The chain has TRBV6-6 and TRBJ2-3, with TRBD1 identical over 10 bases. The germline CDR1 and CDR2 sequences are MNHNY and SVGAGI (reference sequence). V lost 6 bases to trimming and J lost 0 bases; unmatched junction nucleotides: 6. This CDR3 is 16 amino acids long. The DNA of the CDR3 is TGTGCCAGCAGGCTCGGGACAGGGGCGAGCACAGATACGCAGTATTTT. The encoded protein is CASRLGTGASTDTQYF.

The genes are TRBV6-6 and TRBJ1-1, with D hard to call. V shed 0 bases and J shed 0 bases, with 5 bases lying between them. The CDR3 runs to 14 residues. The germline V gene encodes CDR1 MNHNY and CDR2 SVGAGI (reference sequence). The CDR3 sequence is CASSYSSMNTEAFF. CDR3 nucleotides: TGTGCCAGCAGTTACTCGTCGATGAACACTGAAGCTTTCTTT.

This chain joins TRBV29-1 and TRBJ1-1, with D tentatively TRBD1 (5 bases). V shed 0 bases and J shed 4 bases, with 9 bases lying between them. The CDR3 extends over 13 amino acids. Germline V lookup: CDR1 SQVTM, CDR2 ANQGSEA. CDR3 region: CSVEERRGTEAFF. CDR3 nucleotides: TGCAGCGTTGAAGAGAGGAGGGGCACTGAAGCTTTCTTT.

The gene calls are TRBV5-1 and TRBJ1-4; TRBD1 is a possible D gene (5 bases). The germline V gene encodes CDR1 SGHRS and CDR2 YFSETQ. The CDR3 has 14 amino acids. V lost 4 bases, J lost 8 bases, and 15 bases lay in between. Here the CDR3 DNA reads TGCGCCAGCAGCCTCGGGACCCACGAAGAAAAACTGTTTTTT. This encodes CASSLGTHEEKLFF.

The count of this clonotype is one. DNA of the CDR3: TGCAGTGCCGGAGGGCGGAGAATGAACACTGAAGCTTTCTTT. Its protein product is CSAGGRRMNTEAFF. The chain recombines TRBV20-1 with TRBJ1-1; D is undetermined. The CDR3 totals 14 residues. Trimming took off 6 bases at V and 0 bases at J, with 14 bases between the two ends. Germline-derived CDR1 and CDR2 are DFQATT and SNEGSKA (reference sequence).

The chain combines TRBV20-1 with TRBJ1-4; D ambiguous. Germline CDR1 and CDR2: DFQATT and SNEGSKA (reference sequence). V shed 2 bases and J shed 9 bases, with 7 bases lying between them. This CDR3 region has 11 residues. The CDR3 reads CSARSVKKLFF. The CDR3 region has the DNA TGCAGTGCTAGATCGGTAAAAAAACTGTTTTTT.

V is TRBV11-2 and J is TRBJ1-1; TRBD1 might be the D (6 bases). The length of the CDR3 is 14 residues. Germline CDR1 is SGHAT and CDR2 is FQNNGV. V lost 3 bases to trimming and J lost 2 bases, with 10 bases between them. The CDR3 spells CASSLGTSNTEAFF. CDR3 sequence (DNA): TGTGCCAGCAGCTTGGGGACATCCAACACTGAAGCTTTCTTT.

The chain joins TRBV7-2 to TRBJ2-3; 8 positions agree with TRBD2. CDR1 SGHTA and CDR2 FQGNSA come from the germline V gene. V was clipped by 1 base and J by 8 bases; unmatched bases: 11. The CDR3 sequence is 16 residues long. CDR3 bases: TGTGCCAGCAGCTTAGGTAGCGGGGTCATCGGGGGTACGCAGTATTTT. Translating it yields CASSLGSGVIGGTQYF. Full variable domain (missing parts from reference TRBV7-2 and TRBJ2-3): GAGVSQSPSNKVTEKGKDVELRCDPISGHTALYWYRQSLGQGLEFLIYFQGNSAPDKSGLPSDRFSAERTGGSVSTLTIQRTQQEDSAVYLCASSLGSGVIGGTQYFGPGTRLTVL.

The CDR3 DNA sequence: TGCAGTGCCCAGTTGGACCCGTCCTACGAGCAGTACTTC. Its translation is CSAQLDPSYEQYF. The chain couples TRBV20-1 to TRBJ2-7; the D is unclear. Trimming took 6 bases from V and 1 from J, leaving 13 bases between them. CDR1 is DFQATT, CDR2 SNEGSKA, per germline (reference sequence). This CDR3 contains 13 residues.

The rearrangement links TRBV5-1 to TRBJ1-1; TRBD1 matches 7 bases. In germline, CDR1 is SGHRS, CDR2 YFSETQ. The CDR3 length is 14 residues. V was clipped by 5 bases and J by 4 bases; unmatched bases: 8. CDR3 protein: CASSLQGPSTEAFF. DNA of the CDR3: TGCGCCAGCAGTCTACAGGGGCCGAGCACTGAAGCTTTCTTT.

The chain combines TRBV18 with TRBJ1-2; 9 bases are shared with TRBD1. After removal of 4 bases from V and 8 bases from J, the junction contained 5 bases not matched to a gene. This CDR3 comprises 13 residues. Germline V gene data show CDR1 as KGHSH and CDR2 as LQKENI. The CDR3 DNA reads TGTGCCAGCTCACTCCGGGACAGGGACGGCTACACCTTC. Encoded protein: CASSLRDRDGYTF. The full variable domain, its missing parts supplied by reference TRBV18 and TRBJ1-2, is NAGVMQNPRHLVRRRGQEARLRCSPMKGHSHVYWYRQLPEEGLKFMVYLQKENIIDESGMPKERFSAEFPKEGPSILRIQQVVRGDSAAYFCASSLRDRDGYTFGSGTRLTVV.

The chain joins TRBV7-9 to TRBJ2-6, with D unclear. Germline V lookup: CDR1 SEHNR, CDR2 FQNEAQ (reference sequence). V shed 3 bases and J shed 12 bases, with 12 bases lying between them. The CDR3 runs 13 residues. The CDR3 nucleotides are TGTGCCAGCAGCTTCCCCGGTTCCTCCGTCCTGACTTTC. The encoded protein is CASSFPGSSVLTF.

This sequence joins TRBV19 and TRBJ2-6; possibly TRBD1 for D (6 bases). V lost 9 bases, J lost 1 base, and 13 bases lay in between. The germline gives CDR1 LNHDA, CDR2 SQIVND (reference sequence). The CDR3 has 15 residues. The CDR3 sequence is CASKGGFSGANVLTF. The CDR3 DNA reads TGTGCCAGCAAAGGGGGTTTTTCTGGGGCCAACGTCCTGACTTTC.

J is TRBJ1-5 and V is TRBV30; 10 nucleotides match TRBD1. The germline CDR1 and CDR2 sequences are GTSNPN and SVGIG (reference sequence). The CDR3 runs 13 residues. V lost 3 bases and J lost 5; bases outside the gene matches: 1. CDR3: CAWRGQGDQPQHF. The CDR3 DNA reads TGTGCCTGGAGAGGACAGGGGGATCAGCCCCAGCATTTT.

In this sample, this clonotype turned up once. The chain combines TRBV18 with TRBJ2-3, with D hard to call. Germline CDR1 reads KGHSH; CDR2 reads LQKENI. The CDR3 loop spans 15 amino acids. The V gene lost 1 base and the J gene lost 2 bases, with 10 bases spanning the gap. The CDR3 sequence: CASSPRAGVTDTQYF. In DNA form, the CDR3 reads TGTGCCAGCTCACCACGAGCTGGAGTCACAGATACGCAGTATTTT.

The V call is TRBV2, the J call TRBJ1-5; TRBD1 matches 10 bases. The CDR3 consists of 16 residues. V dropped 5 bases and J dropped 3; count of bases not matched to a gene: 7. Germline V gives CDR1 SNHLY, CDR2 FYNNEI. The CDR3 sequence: CASSTPGQGSNQPQHF. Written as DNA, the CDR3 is TGTGCCAGCAGTACACCGGGACAGGGGTCCAATCAGCCCCAGCATTTT.

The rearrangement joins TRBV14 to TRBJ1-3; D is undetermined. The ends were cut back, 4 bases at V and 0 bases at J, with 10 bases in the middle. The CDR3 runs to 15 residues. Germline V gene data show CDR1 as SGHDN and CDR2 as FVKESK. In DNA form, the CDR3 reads TGTGCCAGCAGCCTGGATTTATCCTCTGGAAACACCATATATTTT. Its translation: CASSLDLSSGNTIYF.

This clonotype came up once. CDR3 in amino acids: CSAREAAGASTDTQYF. Here the CDR3 DNA reads TGCAGTGCTAGAGAGGCGGCAGGGGCTAGCACAGATACGCAGTATTTT. The rearrangement uses TRBV20-1 and TRBJ2-3, with a weak D call TRBD1 (6 bases). Germline V CDR1 and CDR2: DFQATT, SNEGSKA (reference sequence). V dropped 0 bases and J dropped 0 bases, with 13 bases sitting between them. There are 16 residues in the CDR3.

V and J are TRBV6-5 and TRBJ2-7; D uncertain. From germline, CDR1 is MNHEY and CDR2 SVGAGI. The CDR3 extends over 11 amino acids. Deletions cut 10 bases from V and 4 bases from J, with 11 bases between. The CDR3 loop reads CATEVGYEQYF. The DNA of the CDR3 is TGTGCCACCGAGGTGGGTTACGAGCAGTACTTC.

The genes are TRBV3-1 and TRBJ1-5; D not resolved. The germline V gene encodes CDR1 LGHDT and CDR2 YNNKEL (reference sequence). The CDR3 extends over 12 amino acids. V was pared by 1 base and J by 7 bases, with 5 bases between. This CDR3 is CASSQGEQPQHF. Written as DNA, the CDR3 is TGTGCCAGCAGCCAAGGCGAACAGCCCCAGCATTTT.

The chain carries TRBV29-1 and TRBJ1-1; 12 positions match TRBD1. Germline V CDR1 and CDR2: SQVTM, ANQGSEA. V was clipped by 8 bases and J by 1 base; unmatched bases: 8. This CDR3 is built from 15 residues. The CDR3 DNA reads TGCAGCATTGGGACAGGGGGCTATGGGAACACTGAAGCTTTCTTT. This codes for CSIGTGGYGNTEAFF.

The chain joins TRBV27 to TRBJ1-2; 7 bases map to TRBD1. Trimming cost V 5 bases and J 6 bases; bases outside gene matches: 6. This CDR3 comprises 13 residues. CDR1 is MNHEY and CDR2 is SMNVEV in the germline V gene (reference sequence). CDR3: CASSPRQGHGYTF. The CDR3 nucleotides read TGTGCCAGCAGTCCTCGACAGGGCCATGGCTACACCTTC.

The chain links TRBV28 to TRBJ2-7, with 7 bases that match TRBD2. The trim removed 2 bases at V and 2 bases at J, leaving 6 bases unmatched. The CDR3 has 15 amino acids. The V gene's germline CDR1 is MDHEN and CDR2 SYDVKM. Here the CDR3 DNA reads TGTGCCAGCAGTTTACCAGCGGGGCTAGCCTACGAGCAGTACTTC. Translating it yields CASSLPAGLAYEQYF.

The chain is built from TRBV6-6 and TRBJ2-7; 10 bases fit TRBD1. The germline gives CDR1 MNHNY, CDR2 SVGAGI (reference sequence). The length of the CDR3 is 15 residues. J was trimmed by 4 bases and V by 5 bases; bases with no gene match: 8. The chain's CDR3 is CASSPVDRGHYEQYF. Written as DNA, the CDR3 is TGTGCCAGCAGTCCCGTCGACAGGGGGCATTACGAGCAGTACTTC.

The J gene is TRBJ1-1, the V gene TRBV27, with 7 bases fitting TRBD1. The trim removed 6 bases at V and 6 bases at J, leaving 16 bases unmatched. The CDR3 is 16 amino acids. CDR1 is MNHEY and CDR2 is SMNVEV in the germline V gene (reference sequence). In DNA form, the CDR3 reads TGTGCCAGCAGGTTCGCCCGACAGGGTGGGACTGCTGAAGCTTTCTTT. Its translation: CASRFARQGGTAEAFF.

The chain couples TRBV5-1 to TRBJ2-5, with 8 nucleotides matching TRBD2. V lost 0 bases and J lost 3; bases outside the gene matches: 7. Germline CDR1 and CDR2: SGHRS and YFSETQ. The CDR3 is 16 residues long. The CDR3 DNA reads TGCGCCAGCAGCTTGGCCGGAGCGGGGGCAGAAGAGACCCAGTACTTC. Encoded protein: CASSLAGAGAEETQYF.